The 11 T cell receptor beta chains presented below share a single source sample, sequenced in a study of post-analysis software for immune sequencing data. General observations from the study: Elevated frequency relative to controls characterized roughly 5 TRBV segments in patients, TRBV5-6, TRBV5-1 and TRBV20-1 among them.

The TCR beta cDNA libraries carried unique molecular identifiers. TCRdb reanalysed the PCR reads using MiXCR and keeps one entry per CDR3 protein. The sample has some 800,000 distinct CDR3 sequences; approximately 44% are singletons. What these receptors recognize is not known. What was sequenced was blood. Receptor source: a girl aged 5-17 years with multiple sclerosis.

The chain employs TRBV7-2 and TRBJ2-5; possibly TRBD1 for D (5 bases). The CDR3 is 15 residues long. CDR1 is SGHTA and CDR2 is FQGNSA in the germline V gene. V shed 0 bases and J shed 2 bases, with 10 bases lying between them. CDR3 protein: CASSLAKRGQETQYF. CDR3 nucleotide sequence: TGTGCCAGCAGCTTAGCCAAAAGGGGTCAAGAGACCCAGTACTTC.

The chain is built from TRBV27 and TRBJ2-4, with 9 nucleotides matching TRBD1. The DNA end favors TRBJ2-7, so the J call may be wrong. Germline V gene data show CDR1 as MNHEY and CDR2 as SMNVEV (reference sequence). CDR3 length: 16 amino acids. The CDR3 nucleotides are TGTGCCAGTTCTTCCCCCCGAGGACAGGGGCCGTCCGAGCAGTACTTC. This encodes CASSSPRGQGPSEQYF.

J is TRBJ2-7 and V is TRBV4-1; D possibly corresponds to TRBD2 (6 bases). The CDR3 totals 15 residues. CDR1 MGHRA and CDR2 YSYEKL come from the germline V gene. Deletions cut 1 base from V and 1 base from J, with 11 bases between. This chain's CDR3 is CASSQGRSGSYEQYF. The CDR3 bases are TGCGCCAGCAGCCAAGGGCGTAGCGGATCCTACGAGCAGTACTTC.

The chain joins TRBV7-2 to TRBJ2-5; D not certain. TRBJ2-7 explains the end of the DNA better; the J call may be wrong. From germline, CDR1 is SGHTA and CDR2 FQGNSA. The CDR3 is 14 amino acids. The CDR3 nucleotides read TGTGCCAGCAGCTTAGCTACGTCCCCCTACGAGCAGTACTTC. Translated, it gives CASSLATSPYEQYF.

The chain recombines TRBV20-1 with TRBJ1-2; possible D gene TRBD1, 6 bases. Trimming left V 3 bases short and J 6 bases short, with 17 bases between. This CDR3 spans 14 amino acids. Per germline, CDR1 DFQATT and CDR2 SNEGSKA (reference sequence). CDR3 coding DNA: TGCAGTGCTAGGGGCCCAGGGGAAAACCATGGCTACACCTTC. As protein: CSARGPGENHGYTF.

V and J are TRBV10-3 and TRBJ2-1; D may be TRBD2 (6 bases). Looked up from germline, CDR1 is ENHRY and CDR2 is SYGVKD. V was clipped by 10 bases and J by 5 bases, with 21 bases between them. This CDR3 region has 15 residues. CDR3 nucleotides: TGTGCCACCGTAAAGGGGCTTAGACTAGACAATGAGCAGTTCTTC. It translates to CATVKGLRLDNEQFF.

This clonotype was observed a few times. This chain joins TRBV27 and TRBJ2-1; 7 nucleotides line up with TRBD1. The CDR3 is 13 amino acids. With V trimmed by 3 bases and J by 10 bases, 6 bases remained unmatched. CDR1 and CDR2 from the germline V gene are MNHEY and SMNVEV (reference sequence). The CDR3 is CASSLGQSGEQFF. The CDR3 region has the DNA TGTGCCAGCAGTTTGGGACAGTCTGGAGAGCAGTTCTTC.

This clonotype was seen ten or more times. V gene TRBV4-3 combines with J gene TRBJ2-7, with 8 bases aligning to TRBD1. Germline V gives CDR1 LGHNA, CDR2 YSLEER. V dropped 3 bases and J dropped 3; count of bases not matched to a gene: 1. CDR3 size: 13 residues. CDR3 protein: CASSQGQDYEQYF. The DNA for the CDR3 is TGCGCCAGCAGCCAGGGACAGGACTACGAGCAGTACTTC.

The V call is TRBV5-1, the J call TRBJ2-5, with 7 bases that match TRBD1. V lost 3 bases, J lost 5 bases, and 13 bases stayed unmatched. The CDR3 sequence is 16 residues long. In germline, CDR1 is SGHRS, CDR2 YFSETQ. The CDR3 is CASSSSRGQDWETQYF. The CDR3 nucleotides are TGCGCCAGCAGCTCGTCGCGCGGACAGGATTGGGAGACCCAGTACTTC.

Turning to this clonotype: A much bigger clone sits one base away, suggesting this may be a read error. The V call is TRBV5-1, the J call TRBJ2-5; 14 positions match TRBD2. Per germline, CDR1 SGHRS and CDR2 YFSETQ. This CDR3 contains 17 residues. The CDR3 DNA sequence: TGCCCCAGCAGCCAACAGGGACTAGCGGGAGTCGCAGAGACCCAGTACTTC. Amino acid sequence: CPSSQQGLAGVAETQYF.

This clonotype was observed once. The CDR3 loop reads CASSQTDYTGELFF. The CDR3 nucleotides read TGTGCCAGCAGTCAAACAGATTACACCGGGGAGCTGTTTTTT. The V gene is TRBV12-3 or TRBV12-4, the J gene TRBJ2-2; no clear D. V was trimmed by 5 bases and J by 3 bases, leaving 10 bases between them. This CDR3 spans 14 amino acids.